Each of the 9 T cell receptor beta chains below was sequenced from the same sample in a study of beta chain features in type 1 diabetes (dated by TCRdb to 2016 to 2019). The research as a whole found: Type 1 diabetes patients showed a moderate but significant shortening of TCRB CDR3 length in all four CD4+ subsets.

Which antigens these TCRs recognize remains unknown. Libraries came from the immunoSEQ multiplex PCR assay. The entire amount of isolated RNA was reverse transcribed using the High Capacity cDNA Reverse Transcription Kit, so the sequenced TCRB transcripts were expressed ones. TCRdb limited this immuneACCESS table to in-frame rearrangements with V and J called. A share of clones is missing; checked studies link under half to unresolved V genes, and the rest is unexplained. The sample has more than 250,000 clones on record, 13% to 15% of them singletons. About 0.017% of the sample belongs to the ten largest clones. Material: naive CD4+ T cells from blood. The cell subset or site tag for this specimen amounts to: true naive CD4+ T cells. Receptors originate from a man aged 30 to 45 with type 1 diabetes.

This chain joins TRBV18 and TRBJ1-4; D call uncertain. Trimming shortened V by 6 bases and J by 4 bases, and 12 bases separated the two germline ends. Per germline, CDR1 KGHSH and CDR2 LQKENI. CDR3 size: 14 residues. DNA of the CDR3: TGTGCCAGCTCCAGGTCCGGGGATAATGAAAAACTGTTTTTT. It is translated as CASSRSGDNEKLFF.

This clone was picked up a small number of times. This chain uses TRBV29-1 with TRBJ1-2, with D perhaps TRBD1 (6 bases). Germline V gives CDR1 SQVTM, CDR2 ANQGSEA. V gave up 6 bases and J gave up 6 bases, with 14 bases separating them. This CDR3 comprises 12 residues. In DNA, the CDR3 is TGCAGCGTGACTCCGGCAGGGGATGGCTACACCTTC. Translation: CSVTPAGDGYTF.

There are a few counts of this clone. V is TRBV30 and J is TRBJ2-6; a weak D match, TRBD1 (5 bases). CDR3 length: 11 residues. The V and J ends lost 5 bases and 7 bases respectively, with 6 bases between them. Germline CDR1 reads GTSNPN; CDR2 reads SVGIG (reference sequence). The CDR3 DNA sequence: TGTGCCTGGGGGGCTGCCAACGTCCTGACTTTC. This gives the protein CAWGAANVLTF.

The genes are TRBV19 and TRBJ2-1, with 8 positions matching TRBD2. The CDR3 extends over 15 amino acids. The germline V gene encodes CDR1 LNHDA and CDR2 SQIVND (reference sequence). Trimming took 6 bases from V and 0 from J; bases not matched to a gene: 4. The DNA of the CDR3 is TGTGCCAGTAGCCTAAGCGGGAGCTCCTACAATGAGCAGTTCTTC. It encodes CASSLSGSSYNEQFF.

The rearrangement joins TRBV19 to TRBJ1-2; D uncertain. The CDR3 loop spans 11 amino acids. The V gene lost 5 bases and the J gene lost 9 bases, with 10 bases spanning the gap. CDR1 LNHDA and CDR2 SQIVND come from the germline V gene (reference sequence). The CDR3 reads CASSSRSSYTF. Written as DNA, the CDR3 is TGTGCCAGTAGTTCCCGGTCTAGCTACACCTTC. Together with reference TRBV19 and TRBJ1-2, the CDR3 gives the full variable domain: DGGITQSPKYLFRKEGQNVTLSCEQNLNHDAMYWYRQDPGQGLRLIYYSQIVNDFQKGDIAEGYSVSREKKESFPLTVTSAQKNPTAFYLCASSSRSSYTFGSGTRLTVV.

This clone was seen only a few times. The CDR3 coding sequence is TGTGCCAGCAGCTTAGGTTACGGGGAGCAGTTCTTC. As protein: CASSLGYGEQFF. The rearrangement links TRBV7-8 to TRBJ2-1; D remains ambiguous. V lost 1 base, J lost 10 bases, and 8 bases lay in between. Germline values: CDR1 SGHVS, CDR2 FQNEAQ. The CDR3 loop spans 12 amino acids.

This clone showed up just a few times. V and J are TRBV5-6 and TRBJ2-4; 8 bases match TRBD1. The trim removed 4 bases at V and 3 bases at J, leaving 9 bases unmatched. Looked up from germline, CDR1 is SGHDT and CDR2 is YYEEEE. The CDR3 runs to 16 residues. The CDR3 DNA follows: TGTGCCAGCAGCGAGGCAGGGGGCAAGCGCAAAAACATTCAGTACTTC. Protein sequence: CASSEAGGKRKNIQYF. Together with reference TRBV5-6 and TRBJ2-4, the CDR3 gives the full variable domain: DAGVTQSPTHLIKTRGQQVTLRCSPKSGHDTVSWYQQALGQGPQFIFQYYEEEERQRGNFPDRFSGHQFPNYSSELNVNALLLGDSALYLCASSEAGGKRKNIQYFGAGTRLSVL.

The table lists this clone with a few counts. This chain joins TRBV7-9 and TRBJ1-2; D uncertain. V was pared by 5 bases and J by 13 bases, with 20 bases between. The CDR3 runs 13 residues. The V gene's germline CDR1 is SEHNR and CDR2 FQNEAQ (reference sequence). CDR3 amino acids: CASSPEGGRSGTF. CDR3 nucleotide sequence: TGTGCCAGCAGCCCGGAGGGCGGGAGGTCCGGCACCTTC.

Written as DNA, the CDR3 is TGCGCCAGCAGCTTGAGGGCGGGAAACTCCTACAATGAGCAGTTCTTC. Translated: CASSLRAGNSYNEQFF. The chain joins TRBV5-1 to TRBJ2-1, with a weak D call TRBD2 (6 bases). Germline V gene lookup returns CDR1 SGHRS and CDR2 YFSETQ. With 1 base removed from V and 0 bases from J, the gap between germline ends came to 11 bases. The CDR3 covers 16 residues.